This TCR beta chain comes out of a study of beta chain features in type 1 diabetes. Background on the study: Similarity in age, gender and cell yields was seen between patients and healthy donors. General study points: A possible short-template PCR bias applies equally to patients and controls. When Type 1 diabetes patients were examined, their TCRB CDR3s proved moderately but significantly shorter in all four CD4+ subsets.

The investigators reverse transcribed all of the isolated RNA, so they sequenced expressed TCRB transcripts. Clones were read by immunoSEQ multiplex PCR, and TCRdb kept only the in-frame ones, dropping some. The table has 310,000 or so clones, over 14% seen once; the top ten hold 0.015% to 0.017%. V lost 2 bases, J lost 5 bases, and 13 bases lay in between. The CDR3 runs 14 residues. The germline V gene has CDR1 SNHLY and CDR2 FYNNEI. On this clone: Antigen specificity is unknown.

The clonotype was recovered from a man aged 18 to 35 with type 1 diabetes. The chain joins TRBV2 to TRBJ2-7; tentative D call: TRBD1 (6 bases). The sequenced sample consisted of naive CD4+ T cells from blood. CDR3 nucleotide sequence: TGTGCCAGCAGTGAACGAACAGGGCATCACGAGCAGTACTTC. It translates to CASSERTGHHEQYF.